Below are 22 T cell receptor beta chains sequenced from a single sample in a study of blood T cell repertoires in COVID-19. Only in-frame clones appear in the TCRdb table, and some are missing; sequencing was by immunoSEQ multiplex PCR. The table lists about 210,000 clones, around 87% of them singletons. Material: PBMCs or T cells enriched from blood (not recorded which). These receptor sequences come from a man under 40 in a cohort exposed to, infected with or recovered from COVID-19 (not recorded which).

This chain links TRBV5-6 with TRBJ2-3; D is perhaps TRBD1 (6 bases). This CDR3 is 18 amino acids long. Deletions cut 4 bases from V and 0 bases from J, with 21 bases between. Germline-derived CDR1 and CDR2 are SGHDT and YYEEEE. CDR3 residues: CASSLITGTLKSTDTQYF. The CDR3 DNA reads TGTGCCAGCAGCCTCATTACCGGGACACTGAAGAGCACAGATACGCAGTATTTT. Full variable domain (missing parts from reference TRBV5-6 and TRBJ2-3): DAGVTQSPTHLIKTRGQQVTLRCSPKSGHDTVSWYQQALGQGPQFIFQYYEEEERQRGNFPDRFSGHQFPNYSSELNVNALLLGDSALYLCASSLITGTLKSTDTQYFGPGTRLTVL.

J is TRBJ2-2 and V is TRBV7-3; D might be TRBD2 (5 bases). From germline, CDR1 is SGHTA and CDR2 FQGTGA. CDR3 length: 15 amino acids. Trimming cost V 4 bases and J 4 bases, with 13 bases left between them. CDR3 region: CASSSERSFTGELFF. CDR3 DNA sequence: TGTGCCAGCAGCTCGGAGCGGAGCTTCACCGGGGAGCTGTTTTTT. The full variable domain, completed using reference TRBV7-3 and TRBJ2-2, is GAGVSQTPSNKVTEKGKYVELRCDPISGHTALYWYRQSLGQGPEFLIYFQGTGAADDSGLPNDRFFAVRPEGSVSTLKIQRTERGDSAVYLCASSSERSFTGELFFGEGSRLTVL.

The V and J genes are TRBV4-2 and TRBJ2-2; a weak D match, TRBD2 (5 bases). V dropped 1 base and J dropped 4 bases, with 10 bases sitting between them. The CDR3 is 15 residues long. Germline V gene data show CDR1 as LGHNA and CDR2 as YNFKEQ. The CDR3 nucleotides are TGTGCCAGCAGCCAAGGGCTAGCAAGCACCGGGGAGCTGTTTTTT. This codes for CASSQGLASTGELFF.

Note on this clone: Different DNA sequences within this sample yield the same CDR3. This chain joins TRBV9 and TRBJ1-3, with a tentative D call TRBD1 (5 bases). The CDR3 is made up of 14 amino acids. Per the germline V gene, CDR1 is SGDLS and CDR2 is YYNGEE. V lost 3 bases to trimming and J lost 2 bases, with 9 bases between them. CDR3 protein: CASSAGGTGNTIYF. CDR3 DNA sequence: TGTGCCAGCAGCGCGGGGGGTACTGGAAACACCATATATTTT.

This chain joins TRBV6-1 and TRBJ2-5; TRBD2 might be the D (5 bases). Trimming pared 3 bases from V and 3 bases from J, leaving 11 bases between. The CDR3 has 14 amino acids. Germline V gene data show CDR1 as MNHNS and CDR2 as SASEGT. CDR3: CASSDIRGKETQYF. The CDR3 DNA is TGTGCCAGCAGTGATATAAGAGGGAAAGAGACCCAGTACTTC.

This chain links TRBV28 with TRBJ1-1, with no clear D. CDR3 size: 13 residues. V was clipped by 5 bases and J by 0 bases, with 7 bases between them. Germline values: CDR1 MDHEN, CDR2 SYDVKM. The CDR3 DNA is TGTGCCAGCAGTGGGAGCATGAACACTGAAGCTTTCTTT. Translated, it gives CASSGSMNTEAFF.

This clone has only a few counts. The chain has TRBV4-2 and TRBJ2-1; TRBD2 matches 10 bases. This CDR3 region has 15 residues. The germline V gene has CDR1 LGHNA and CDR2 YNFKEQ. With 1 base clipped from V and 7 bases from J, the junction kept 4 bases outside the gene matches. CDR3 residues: CASSQASGSFNEQFF. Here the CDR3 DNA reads TGTGCCAGCAGCCAAGCTAGCGGGAGTTTTAATGAGCAGTTCTTC.

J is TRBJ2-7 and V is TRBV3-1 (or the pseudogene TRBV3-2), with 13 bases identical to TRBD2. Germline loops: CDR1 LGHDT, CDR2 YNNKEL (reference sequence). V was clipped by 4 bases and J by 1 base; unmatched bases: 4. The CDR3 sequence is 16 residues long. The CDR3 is CASSPLLAGGSYEQYF. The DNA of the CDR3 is TGTGCCAGCAGCCCTTTACTAGCGGGAGGGTCCTACGAGCAGTACTTC.

The DNA for the CDR3 is TGCGCCAGCAGCTTGGACAGGGGGTTGTCGGTCCTGACCTACGAGCAGTACTTC. Translated: CASSLDRGLSVLTYEQYF. The gene calls are TRBV5-1 and TRBJ2-7, with 8 bases lining up with TRBD1. Trimming cost V 0 bases and J 2 bases; bases outside gene matches: 13. Germline values: CDR1 SGHRS, CDR2 YFSETQ. The CDR3 runs to 18 residues. Looking up the rest from reference TRBV5-1 and TRBJ2-7 gives the full variable domain: KAGVTQTPRYLIKTRGQQVTLSCSPISGHRSVSWYQQTPGQGLQFLFEYFSETQRNKGNFPGRFSGRQFSNSRSEMNVSTLELGDSALYLCASSLDRGLSVLTYEQYFGPGTRLTVT.

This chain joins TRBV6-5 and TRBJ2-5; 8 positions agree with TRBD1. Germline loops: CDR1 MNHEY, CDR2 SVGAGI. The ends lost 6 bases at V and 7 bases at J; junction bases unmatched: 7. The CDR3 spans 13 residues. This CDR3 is CASSLDRGGTQYF. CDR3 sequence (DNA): TGTGCCAGCAGCCTTGACAGGGGAGGGACCCAGTACTTC.

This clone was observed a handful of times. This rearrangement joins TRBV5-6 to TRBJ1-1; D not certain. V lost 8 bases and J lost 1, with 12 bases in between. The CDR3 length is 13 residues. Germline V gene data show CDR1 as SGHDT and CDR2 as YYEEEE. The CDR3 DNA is TGTGCCAGTAGCCGGGGTAGGAACACTGAAGCTTTCTTT. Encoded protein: CASSRGRNTEAFF. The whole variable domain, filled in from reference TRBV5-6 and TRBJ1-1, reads DAGVTQSPTHLIKTRGQQVTLRCSPKSGHDTVSWYQQALGQGPQFIFQYYEEEERQRGNFPDRFSGHQFPNYSSELNVNALLLGDSALYLCASSRGRNTEAFFGQGTRLTVV.

The CDR3 protein is CASSYQYSYNEQFF. The CDR3 DNA reads as TGTGCCAGCAGTTACCAGTACTCCTACAATGAGCAGTTCTTC. The chain joins TRBV6-5 to TRBJ2-1; D is unclear. Germline V gene lookup returns CDR1 MNHEY and CDR2 SVGAGI. Trimming cost V 2 bases and J 0 bases, with 5 bases left between them. The CDR3 is 14 residues long.

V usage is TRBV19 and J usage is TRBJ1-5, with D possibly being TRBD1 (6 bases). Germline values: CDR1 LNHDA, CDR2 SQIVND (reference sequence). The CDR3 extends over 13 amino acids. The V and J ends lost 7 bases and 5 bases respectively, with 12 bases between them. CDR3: CASNNRVDQPQHF. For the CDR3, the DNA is TGTGCCAGTAACAACAGGGTTGATCAGCCCCAGCATTTT.

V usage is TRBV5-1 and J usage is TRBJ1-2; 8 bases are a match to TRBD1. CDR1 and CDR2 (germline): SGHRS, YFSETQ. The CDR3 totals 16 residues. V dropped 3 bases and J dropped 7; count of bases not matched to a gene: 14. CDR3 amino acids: CASSSEPGGGLGGYTF. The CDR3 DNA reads TGCGCCAGCAGCTCCGAACCAGGGGGCGGTTTGGGTGGCTACACCTTC.

The CDR3 DNA reads TGTGCCAGCAGCCCCGGGGGGGAATATGGCTACACCTTC. Amino acids: CASSPGGEYGYTF. The chain combines TRBV7-9 with TRBJ1-2; D is perhaps TRBD1 (5 bases). CDR3 length: 13 amino acids. Germline loops: CDR1 SEHNR, CDR2 FQNEAQ (reference sequence). Trimming left V 5 bases short and J 5 bases short, with 12 bases between.

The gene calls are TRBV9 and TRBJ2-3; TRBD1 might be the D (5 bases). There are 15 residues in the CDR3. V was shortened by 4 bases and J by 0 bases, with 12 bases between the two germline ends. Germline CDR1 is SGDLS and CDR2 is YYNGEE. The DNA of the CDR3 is TGTGCCAGCAGCCTGGGGCGTACTAGCACAGATACGCAGTATTTT. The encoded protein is CASSLGRTSTDTQYF.

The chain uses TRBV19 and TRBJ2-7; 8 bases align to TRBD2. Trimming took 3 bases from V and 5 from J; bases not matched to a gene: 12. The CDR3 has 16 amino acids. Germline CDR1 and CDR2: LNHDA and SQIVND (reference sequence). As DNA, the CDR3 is TGTGCCAGTAGTATGAGTCCGGGAGGGCCTCAGAACGAGCAGTACTTC. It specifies CASSMSPGGPQNEQYF.

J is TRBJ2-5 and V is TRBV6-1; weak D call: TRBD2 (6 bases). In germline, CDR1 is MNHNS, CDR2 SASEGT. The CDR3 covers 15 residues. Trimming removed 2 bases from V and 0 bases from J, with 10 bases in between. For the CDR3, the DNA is TGTGCCAGCAGTGAACTAGCGAGGTACCAAGAGACCCAGTACTTC. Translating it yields CASSELARYQETQYF.

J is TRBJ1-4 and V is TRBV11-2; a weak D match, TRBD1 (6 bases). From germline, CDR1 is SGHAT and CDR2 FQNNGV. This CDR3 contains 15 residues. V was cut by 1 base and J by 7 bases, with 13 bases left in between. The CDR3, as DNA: TGTGCCAGCAGCTTAGGGACAGCCCGGAGTGAAAAACTGTTTTTT. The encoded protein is CASSLGTARSEKLFF.

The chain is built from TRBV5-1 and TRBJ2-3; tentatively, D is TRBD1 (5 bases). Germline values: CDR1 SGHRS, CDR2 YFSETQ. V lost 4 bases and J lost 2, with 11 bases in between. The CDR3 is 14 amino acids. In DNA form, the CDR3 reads TGCGCCAGCAGCCTAGACAGTCACACAGATACGCAGTATTTT. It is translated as CASSLDSHTDTQYF.

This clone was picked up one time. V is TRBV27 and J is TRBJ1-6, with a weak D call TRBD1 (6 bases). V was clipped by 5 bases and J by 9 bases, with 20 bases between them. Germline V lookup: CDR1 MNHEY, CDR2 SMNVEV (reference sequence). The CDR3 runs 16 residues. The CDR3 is CASSPLLTGSGSPLHF. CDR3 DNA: TGTGCCAGCAGTCCCCTCCTCACAGGGAGTGGTTCACCCCTCCACTTT.

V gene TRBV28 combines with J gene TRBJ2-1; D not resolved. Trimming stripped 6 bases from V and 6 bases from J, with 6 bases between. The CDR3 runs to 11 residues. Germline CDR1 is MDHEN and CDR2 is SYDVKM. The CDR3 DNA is TGTGCCAGCAGACAGCTCAATGAGCAGTTCTTC. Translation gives CASRQLNEQFF.